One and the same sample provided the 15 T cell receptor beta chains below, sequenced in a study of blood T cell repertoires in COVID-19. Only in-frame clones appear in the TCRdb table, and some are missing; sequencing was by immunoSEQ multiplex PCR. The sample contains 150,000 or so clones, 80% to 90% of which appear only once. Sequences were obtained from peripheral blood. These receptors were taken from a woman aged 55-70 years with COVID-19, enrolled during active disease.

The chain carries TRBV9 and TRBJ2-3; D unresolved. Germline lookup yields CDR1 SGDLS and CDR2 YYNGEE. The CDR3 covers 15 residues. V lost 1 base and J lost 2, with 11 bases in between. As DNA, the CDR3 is TGTGCCAGCAGCGTACGGGTACTGGACACAGATACGCAGTATTTT. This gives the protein CASSVRVLDTDTQYF. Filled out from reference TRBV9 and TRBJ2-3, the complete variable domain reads DSGVTQTPKHLITATGQRVTLRCSPRSGDLSVYWYQQSLDQGLQFLIQYYNGEERAKGNILERFSAQQFPDLHSELNLSSLELGDSALYFCASSVRVLDTDTQYFGPGTRLTVL.

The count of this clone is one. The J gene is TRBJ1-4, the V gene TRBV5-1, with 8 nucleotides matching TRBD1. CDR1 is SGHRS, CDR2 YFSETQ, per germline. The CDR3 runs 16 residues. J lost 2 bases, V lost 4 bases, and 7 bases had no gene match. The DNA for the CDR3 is TGCGCCAGCAGCCTTCAGGGGGCCGGTACTAATGAAAAACTGTTTTTT. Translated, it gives CASSLQGAGTNEKLFF.

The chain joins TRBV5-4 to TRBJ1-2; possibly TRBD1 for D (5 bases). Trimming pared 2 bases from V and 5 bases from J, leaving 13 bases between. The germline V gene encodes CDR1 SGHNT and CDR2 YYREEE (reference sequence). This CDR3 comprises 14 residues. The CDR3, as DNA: TGTGCCAGCAGCTTTCAGGGCCTGCGGTATGGCTACACCTTC. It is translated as CASSFQGLRYGYTF. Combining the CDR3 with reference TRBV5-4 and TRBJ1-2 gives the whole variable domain ETGVTQSPTHLIKTRGQQVTLRCSSQSGHNTVSWYQQALGQGPQFIFQYYREEENGRGNFPPRFSGLQFPNYSSELNVNALELDDSALYLCASSFQGLRYGYTFGSGTRLTVV.

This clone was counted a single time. The CDR3 loop reads CASSEIISYEQYF. The DNA for the CDR3 is TGTGCCAGCAGTGAGATCATCAGCTACGAGCAGTACTTC. The chain is built from TRBV2 and TRBJ2-7; D is unresolved. This CDR3 is built from 13 residues. CDR1 is SNHLY, CDR2 FYNNEI, per germline. The V end lost 3 bases, the J end lost 3 bases, and 9 bases lay between the germline ends.

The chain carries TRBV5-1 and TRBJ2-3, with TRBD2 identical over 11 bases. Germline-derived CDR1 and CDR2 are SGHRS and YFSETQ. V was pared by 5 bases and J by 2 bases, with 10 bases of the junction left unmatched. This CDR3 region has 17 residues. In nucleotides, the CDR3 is TGCGCCAGCAGGCGGTTAGCGGGGGGGCTGAACACAGATACGCAGTATTTT. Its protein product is CASRRLAGGLNTDTQYF.

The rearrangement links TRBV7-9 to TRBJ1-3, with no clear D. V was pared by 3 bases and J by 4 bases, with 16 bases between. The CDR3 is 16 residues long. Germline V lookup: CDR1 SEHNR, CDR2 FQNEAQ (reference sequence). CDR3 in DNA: TGTGCCAGCAGCTTGGCAGGTTCCCTCGGAGGAAACACCATATATTTT. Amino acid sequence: CASSLAGSLGGNTIYF.

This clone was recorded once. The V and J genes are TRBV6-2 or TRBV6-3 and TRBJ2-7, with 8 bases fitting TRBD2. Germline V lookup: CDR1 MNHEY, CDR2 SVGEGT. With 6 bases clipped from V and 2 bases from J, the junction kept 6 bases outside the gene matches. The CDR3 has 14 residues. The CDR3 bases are TGTGCCAGCAGCTCGGGAGGGACAACCTACGAGCAGTACTTC. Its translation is CASSSGGTTYEQYF.

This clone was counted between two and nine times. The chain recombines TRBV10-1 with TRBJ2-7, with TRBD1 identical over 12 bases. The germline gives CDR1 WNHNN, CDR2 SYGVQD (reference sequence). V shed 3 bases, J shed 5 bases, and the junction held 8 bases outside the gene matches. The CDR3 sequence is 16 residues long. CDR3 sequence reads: CASSDTGTGGWNEQYF. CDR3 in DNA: TGCGCCAGCAGTGATACCGGGACAGGGGGCTGGAACGAGCAGTACTTC.

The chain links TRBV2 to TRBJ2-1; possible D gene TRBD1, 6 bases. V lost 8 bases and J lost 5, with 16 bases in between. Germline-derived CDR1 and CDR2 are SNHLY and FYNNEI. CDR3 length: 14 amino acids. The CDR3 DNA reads TGTGCCAGCTGCGGCCGACAGGTCGACAATGAGCAGTTCTTC. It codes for CASCGRQVDNEQFF.

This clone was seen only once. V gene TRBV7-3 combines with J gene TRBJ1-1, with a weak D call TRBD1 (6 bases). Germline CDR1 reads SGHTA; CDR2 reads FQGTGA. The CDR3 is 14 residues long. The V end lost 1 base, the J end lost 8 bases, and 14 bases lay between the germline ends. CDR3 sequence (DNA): TGTGCCAGCAGCTTAAAGGGGGTTTGGGCCGAAGCTTTCTTT. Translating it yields CASSLKGVWAEAFF.

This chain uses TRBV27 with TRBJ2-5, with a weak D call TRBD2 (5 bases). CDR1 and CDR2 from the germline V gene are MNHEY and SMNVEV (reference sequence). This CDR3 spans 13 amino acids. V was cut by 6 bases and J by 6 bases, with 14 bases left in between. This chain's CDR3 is CASRLSSLQTQYF. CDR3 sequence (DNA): TGTGCCAGCAGGCTTTCTAGCTTGCAGACCCAGTACTTC.

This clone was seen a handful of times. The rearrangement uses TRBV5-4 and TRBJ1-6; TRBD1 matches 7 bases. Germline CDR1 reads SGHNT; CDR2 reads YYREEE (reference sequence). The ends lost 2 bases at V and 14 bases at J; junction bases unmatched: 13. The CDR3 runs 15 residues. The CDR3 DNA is TGTGCCAGCAGCTTCCTAAAGGGACAGTCTGTGTCCCTCCACTTT. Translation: CASSFLKGQSVSLHF.

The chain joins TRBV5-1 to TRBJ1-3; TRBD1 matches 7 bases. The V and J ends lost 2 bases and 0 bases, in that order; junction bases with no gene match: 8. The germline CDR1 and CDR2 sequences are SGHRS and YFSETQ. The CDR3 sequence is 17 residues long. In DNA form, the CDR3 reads TGCGCCAGCAGCTTAGGGACAGCCACGAGCTCTGGAAACACCATATATTTT. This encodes CASSLGTATSSGNTIYF.

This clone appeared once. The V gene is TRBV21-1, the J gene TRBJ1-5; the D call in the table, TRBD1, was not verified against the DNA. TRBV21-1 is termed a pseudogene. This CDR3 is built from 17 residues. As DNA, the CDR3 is TGTGCCAGCAGCAAAGTGTTTACCGACAGGGCTGGGCAGCCCCAGCATTTT. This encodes CASSKVFTDRAGQPQHF.

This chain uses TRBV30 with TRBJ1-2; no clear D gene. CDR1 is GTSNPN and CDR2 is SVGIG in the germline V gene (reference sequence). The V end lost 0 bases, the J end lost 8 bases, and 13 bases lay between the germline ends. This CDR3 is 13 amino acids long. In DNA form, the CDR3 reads TGTGCCTGGAGTGTACACGGGGTTGGGGGCTACACCTTC. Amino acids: CAWSVHGVGGYTF.